This T cell receptor beta chain comes out of a study of CD8 T cells in ankylosing spondylitis. Study-wide findings and caveats: Within matched ankylosing spondylitis synovial fluid, disease-linked clones were reportedly significantly enriched. The study identified a TCR beta motif of 7 or 8 highly homologous variants that appeared characteristic of ankylosing spondylitis blood. Past studies reported some motif variants in reactive arthritis synovial fluid and blood.

The junction had 4 bases not matched to a gene; V was cut back by 3 bases and J by 6 bases. The CDR3 spans 13 residues. This clonotype was found many times. The antigen is unknown. 5'-RACE, quantitative and with molecular barcodes, yielded the TCR beta libraries. One entry per CDR3 protein results from TCRdb running MiXCR on the 5' RACE reads. The data show about 210,000 distinct CDR3 sequences, 7% to 8% seen once. The TCR sequence derives from a male donor with ankylosing spondylitis. This rearrangement joins TRBV12-3 or TRBV12-4 to TRBJ2-7; 8 nucleotides match TRBD1. Sequenced sample: blood, either unsorted or a sorted T cell fraction (not recorded which). The chain's CDR3 is CASSLPGGFEQYF. The CDR3 DNA is TGTGCCAGCAGTTTGCCAGGGGGCTTCGAGCAGTACTTC.